The 32 T cell receptor beta chains reported below all come from one sample, sequenced in a study of blood T cell repertoires in COVID-19. Profiling relied on immunoSEQ multiplex PCR, and the TCRdb table lists in-frame clones only, not all of them. The data hold hundreds of thousands of clones, with about nine tenths observed a single time. The sequencing input was peripheral blood. The source of these receptors is a man between 60 and 75 years old who had recovered from COVID-19.

This clone was recorded only once. V gene TRBV4-2 combines with J gene TRBJ2-7; D remains unclear. The CDR3 sequence is 15 residues long. V was shortened by 1 base and J by 2 bases, with 12 bases between the two germline ends. From germline, CDR1 is LGHNA and CDR2 YNFKEQ. CDR3 in DNA: TGTGCCAGCAGCCAAGGTGGCGCAGGAACCTACGAGCAGTACTTC. Translated, it gives CASSQGGAGTYEQYF.

V gene TRBV4-1 combines with J gene TRBJ2-1; 8 nucleotides match TRBD2. V shed 5 bases and J 4 bases; nucleotides not matched to a gene: 4. Germline values: CDR1 MGHRA, CDR2 YSYEKL. CDR3 length: 14 residues. CDR3 nucleotide sequence: TGCGCCAGCAGCGTACCGGGAGGGTACAATGAGCAGTTCTTC. Protein product: CASSVPGGYNEQFF.

The chain recombines TRBV2 with TRBJ1-4; TRBD1 matches 9 bases. V dropped 5 bases and J dropped 8; count of bases not matched to a gene: 6. Germline loops: CDR1 SNHLY, CDR2 FYNNEI. The CDR3 runs 14 residues. CDR3 coding DNA: TGTGCCAGCAGTTCCGGGACAGGGAGGGAAAAACTGTTTTTT. It translates to CASSSGTGREKLFF.

The chain uses TRBV5-1 and TRBJ1-2, with a tentative D call TRBD1 (5 bases). Trimming took 4 bases from V and 4 from J, leaving 11 bases between them. The CDR3 runs to 13 residues. Germline-derived CDR1 and CDR2 are SGHRS and YFSETQ. Here the CDR3 DNA reads TGCGCCAGCAGCCCCAGGGAGGGCTATGGCTACACCTTC. It translates to CASSPREGYGYTF.

This clone was detected only once. CDR3 nucleotide sequence: TGCGCCAGCAGCCAAGCCGATGCTAGCGGGGGGGCCCTCGGGACCCAGTACTTC. It translates to CASSQADASGGALGTQYF. The chain joins TRBV4-1 to TRBJ2-5; 12 nucleotides agree with TRBD2. The V segment lost 1 base and the J segment 7 bases; nucleotides outside the gene matches: 13. The CDR3 is made up of 18 amino acids. Germline CDR1 MGHRA, CDR2 YSYEKL.

This chain links TRBV6-5 with TRBJ1-2, with unresolved D. V lost 11 bases, J lost 0 bases, and 16 bases lay in between. The CDR3 contains 14 residues. Germline V gives CDR1 MNHEY, CDR2 SVGAGI. The CDR3 protein is CAARAVPPNYGYTF. CDR3 nucleotide sequence: TGTGCCGCACGAGCGGTGCCCCCTAACTATGGCTACACCTTC.

The rearrangement uses TRBV5-4 and TRBJ2-5, with D hard to call. V was clipped by 0 bases and J by 5 bases, with 11 bases between them. The CDR3 totals 14 residues. Germline CDR1 reads SGHNT; CDR2 reads YYREEE (reference sequence). The CDR3 here is CASSLGPVGETQYF. In DNA, the CDR3 is TGTGCCAGCAGCTTGGGTCCTGTCGGGGAGACCCAGTACTTC.

The chain combines TRBV9 with TRBJ1-2; possibly TRBD1 for D (5 bases). V was clipped by 4 bases and J by 1 base, with 20 bases between them. CDR1 is SGDLS and CDR2 is YYNGEE in the germline V gene. The CDR3 runs to 17 residues. DNA of the CDR3: TGTGCCAGCAGCCCGACAGCCCTGGCGGGAAATAACTATGGCTACACCTTC. The encoded protein is CASSPTALAGNNYGYTF.

This chain links TRBV9 with TRBJ1-2; possibly TRBD1 for D (6 bases). The CDR3 runs to 14 residues. Looked up from germline, CDR1 is SGDLS and CDR2 is YYNGEE. The V end was cut by 4 bases, the J end by 6 bases, with 16 bases between. CDR3 sequence reads: CASSLMGGPDGYTF. The CDR3 coding sequence is TGTGCCAGCAGCCTAATGGGGGGGCCCGATGGCTACACCTTC.

The gene calls are TRBV6-2 or TRBV6-3 and TRBJ1-1; the D gene is possibly TRBD1 (5 bases). Trimming left V 2 bases short and J 2 bases short, with 9 bases between. The CDR3 runs to 14 residues. Germline V gene sequence: CDR1 MNHEY, CDR2 SVGEGT. The CDR3 nucleotides are TGTGCCAGCAGTTACCAGGGTTCAAACACTGAAGCTTTCTTT. Translated, it gives CASSYQGSNTEAFF.

This clone has just one count. This chain joins TRBV6-2 or TRBV6-3 and TRBJ2-2, with TRBD2 matching 12 bases. V dropped 2 bases and J dropped 6; count of bases not matched to a gene: 4. The germline V gene encodes CDR1 MNHEY and CDR2 SVGEGT. The CDR3 covers 16 residues. The CDR3 DNA is TGTGCCAGCAGTTACCCTAGCGGGGGGGCCCCCGGGGAGCTGTTTTTT. This encodes CASSYPSGGAPGELFF.

V gene TRBV24-1 combines with J gene TRBJ2-1, with D possibly TRBD2 on 6 matching bases. CDR1 and CDR2 from the germline V gene are KGHDR and SFDVKD. This CDR3 has 14 residues. Between the trimmed V and J ends, which lost 7 bases and 6 bases, there was a span of 15 bases. Written as DNA, the CDR3 is TGTGCCACCAGCCCAGCGGGCCCGTTCAATGAGCAGTTCTTC. Its translation is CATSPAGPFNEQFF.

The chain joins TRBV10-3 to TRBJ2-3; 7 bases line up with TRBD2. This CDR3 region has 17 residues. Germline V gives CDR1 ENHRY, CDR2 SYGVKD. The trim removed 10 bases at V and 0 bases at J, leaving 16 bases unmatched. CDR3 DNA: TGTGCCACCATGGCCCACTCTCTCGGGGGGAGCACAGATACGCAGTATTTT. It specifies CATMAHSLGGSTDTQYF.

This clone was found once. The CDR3 region has the DNA TGTGCCACCAGCACCCGGCGGGAGGGTGAGCAGTTCTTC. Translation gives CATSTRREGEQFF. This chain uses TRBV15 with TRBJ2-1, with TRBD2 identical over 9 bases. V gave up 4 bases and J gave up 9 bases; unmatched junction bases: 4. The CDR3 runs 13 residues. Germline-derived CDR1 and CDR2 are LNHNV and YYDKDF (reference sequence).

This sequence joins TRBV24-1 and TRBJ2-1; D remains unclear. CDR3 size: 11 residues. The ends were cut back, 7 bases at V and 7 bases at J, with 7 bases in the middle. The germline V gene encodes CDR1 KGHDR and CDR2 SFDVKD. CDR3 residues: CATSRGNEQFF. CDR3 bases: TGTGCCACCAGCAGAGGAAATGAGCAGTTCTTC.

This chain joins TRBV6-5 and TRBJ2-7; the match to TRBD2 covers 9 bases. V shed 2 bases and J 3 bases; nucleotides not matched to a gene: 2. There are 14 residues in the CDR3. Germline values: CDR1 MNHEY, CDR2 SVGAGI. CDR3 sequence (DNA): TGTGCCAGCAGTTACGCGCGGGAGGGCTACGAGCAGTACTTC. Its protein product is CASSYAREGYEQYF.

This rearrangement joins TRBV27 to TRBJ2-4; 9 bases match TRBD1. V lost 10 bases and J lost 3; bases outside the gene matches: 7. CDR1 and CDR2 from the germline V gene are MNHEY and SMNVEV (reference sequence). This CDR3 comprises 14 residues. In DNA form, the CDR3 reads TGTGCCACCAAACAGGGGGCCAGCAAAAACATTCAGTACTTC. It encodes CATKQGASKNIQYF.

The chain uses TRBV5-4 and TRBJ1-3; possibly TRBD1 for D (5 bases). Per germline, CDR1 SGHNT and CDR2 YYREEE (reference sequence). This CDR3 has 15 amino acids. V was shortened by 6 bases and J by 0 bases, with 13 bases between the two germline ends. The CDR3 protein is CASTSQGSSGNTIYF. The CDR3 DNA reads TGTGCCAGCACCTCGCAGGGATCCTCTGGAAACACCATATATTTT. The whole variable domain, remainder taken from reference TRBV5-4 and TRBJ1-3, is ETGVTQSPTHLIKTRGQQVTLRCSSQSGHNTVSWYQQALGQGPQFIFQYYREEENGRGNFPPRFSGLQFPNYSSELNVNALELDDSALYLCASTSQGSSGNTIYFGEGSWLTVV.

As regards this clone: This sample includes further DNA sequences coding for the same CDR3. The chain uses TRBV5-4 and TRBJ2-3, with D maybe TRBD2 (5 bases). The germline V and J ends were trimmed by 1 base and 3 bases, with 6 bases remaining between them. This CDR3 spans 13 amino acids. Germline CDR1 reads SGHNT; CDR2 reads YYREEE (reference sequence). The CDR3 DNA sequence: TGTGCCAGCAGCTTGACGGGGACAGATACGCAGTATTTT. Translation: CASSLTGTDTQYF.

The rearrangement joins TRBV4-1 to TRBJ2-7; 7 bases align to TRBD2. The germline CDR1 and CDR2 sequences are MGHRA and YSYEKL. With V trimmed by 0 bases and J by 4 bases, 6 bases remained unmatched. The CDR3 is 15 amino acids. The CDR3 coding sequence is TGCGCCAGCAGCCAAGACGTGGGGAGGGGATACGAGCAGTACTTC. This encodes CASSQDVGRGYEQYF.

As for this clone: The same CDR3 can be traced to other DNA sequences in this sample. The chain has TRBV27 and TRBJ2-7, with TRBD1 matching 7 bases. The CDR3 spans 14 residues. V dropped 3 bases and J dropped 6; count of bases not matched to a gene: 8. Germline assignment: CDR1 MNHEY and CDR2 SMNVEV (reference sequence). The CDR3 coding sequence is TGTGCCAGCAGTTTGGGCCAGGGGGTTGGCGAGCAGTACTTC. Protein: CASSLGQGVGEQYF.

The CDR3 DNA follows: TGTGCCAGCAGCCCGTCTAGCGGGAGAAGTACAGATACGCAGTATTTT. Translating it yields CASSPSSGRSTDTQYF. This sequence joins TRBV11-2 and TRBJ2-3; 10 nucleotides agree with TRBD2. This CDR3 has 16 residues. V dropped 5 bases and J dropped 3; count of bases not matched to a gene: 8. The V gene's germline CDR1 is SGHAT and CDR2 FQNNGV.

The V and J genes are TRBV4-3 and TRBJ2-3, with unresolved D. V dropped 0 bases and J dropped 3 bases, with 4 bases sitting between them. This CDR3 is built from 13 residues. Germline assignment: CDR1 LGHNA and CDR2 YSLEER. The CDR3 loop is CASSQEATDTQYF. CDR3 sequence (DNA): TGCGCCAGCAGCCAAGAAGCGACAGATACGCAGTATTTT.

V and J are TRBV6-5 and TRBJ2-3, with no clear D. The CDR3 loop spans 15 amino acids. The V end was cut by 6 bases, the J end by 4 bases, with 17 bases between. Per germline, CDR1 MNHEY and CDR2 SVGAGI. The CDR3 DNA is TGTGCCAGCAGCGTCGCCGCGCAACTGGCAGATACGCAGTATTTT. Encoded protein: CASSVAAQLADTQYF.

The V and J genes are TRBV15 and TRBJ2-7, with D perhaps TRBD1 (6 bases). The germline V gene has CDR1 LNHNV and CDR2 YYDKDF (reference sequence). The V gene lost 1 base and the J gene lost 3 bases, with 10 bases spanning the gap. The CDR3 consists of 14 residues. The CDR3 loop reads CATSRVDSSYEQYF. The CDR3 region has the DNA TGTGCCACCAGCAGAGTGGACAGTAGCTACGAGCAGTACTTC. Filled out from reference TRBV15 and TRBJ2-7, the complete variable domain reads DAMVIQNPRYQVTQFGKPVTLSCSQTLNHNVMYWYQQKSSQAPKLLFHYYDKDFNNEADTPDNFQSRRPNTSFCFLDIRSPGLGDTAMYLCATSRVDSSYEQYFGPGTRLTVT.

The gene calls are TRBV5-4 and TRBJ1-2, with 7 positions matching TRBD1. Germline V gene data show CDR1 as SGHNT and CDR2 as YYREEE (reference sequence). J gave up 5 bases and V 5 bases, and 12 bases lay outside the gene matches. The CDR3 covers 15 residues. The CDR3 loop reads CASSPGQGEWYGYTF. CDR3 coding DNA: TGTGCCAGCAGTCCCGGGCAGGGGGAGTGGTATGGCTACACCTTC.

This clone was counted once. V gene TRBV19 combines with J gene TRBJ2-2; D may be TRBD1 (5 bases). The germline gives CDR1 LNHDA, CDR2 SQIVND (reference sequence). The V and J ends lost 3 bases and 4 bases respectively, with 9 bases between them. The CDR3 covers 14 residues. The CDR3 here is CASSIDRITGELFF. In DNA form, the CDR3 reads TGTGCCAGTAGTATCGACAGAATCACCGGGGAGCTGTTTTTT. Full variable domain (rest looked up from reference TRBV19 and TRBJ2-2): DGGITQSPKYLFRKEGQNVTLSCEQNLNHDAMYWYRQDPGQGLRLIYYSQIVNDFQKGDIAEGYSVSREKKESFPLTVTSAQKNPTAFYLCASSIDRITGELFFGEGSRLTVL.

The chain uses TRBV3-1 (or the pseudogene TRBV3-2) and TRBJ2-2; 7 bases match TRBD1. V dropped 6 bases and J dropped 1; count of bases not matched to a gene: 2. The CDR3 sequence is 14 residues long. From germline, CDR1 is LGHDT and CDR2 YNNKEL (reference sequence). The CDR3 sequence is CASRSGGNTGELFF. The CDR3 nucleotides read TGTGCCAGCAGGTCAGGGGGGAACACCGGGGAGCTGTTTTTT.

The chain employs TRBV10-3 and TRBJ1-1; D is ambiguous. The V gene lost 3 bases and the J gene lost 10 bases, with 12 bases spanning the gap. Germline loops: CDR1 ENHRY, CDR2 SYGVKD. CDR3 length: 12 amino acids. This CDR3 is CAISDRRIRAFF. The DNA for the CDR3 is TGTGCCATCAGTGATCGGAGAATTCGAGCTTTCTTT.

The chain has TRBV3-1 (or the pseudogene TRBV3-2) and TRBJ2-3, with 13 bases matching TRBD2. The CDR3 runs to 17 residues. From germline, CDR1 is LGHDT and CDR2 YNNKEL (reference sequence). V dropped 1 base and J dropped 6; count of bases not matched to a gene: 7. The DNA of the CDR3 is TGTGCCAGCAGCCAAGGCGGCCAACTAGCGGGGGGGGATACGCAGTATTTT. Protein: CASSQGGQLAGGDTQYF.

V is TRBV24-1 and J is TRBJ2-3; perhaps TRBD1 as D (6 bases). CDR1 and CDR2 (germline): KGHDR, SFDVKD. The CDR3 spans 15 residues. Trimming shortened V by 4 bases and J by 8 bases, and 18 bases separated the two germline ends. The CDR3 DNA follows: TGTGCCACCAGTGACCCCGGGACACGGATAGTTACGCAGTATTTT. This gives the protein CATSDPGTRIVTQYF.

The chain uses TRBV5-1 and TRBJ2-1; TRBD1 matches at 8 bases. Per the germline V gene, CDR1 is SGHRS and CDR2 is YFSETQ. V lost 5 bases and J lost 12; bases outside the gene matches: 13. This CDR3 has 14 residues. The CDR3 coding sequence is TGCGCCAGCAGTCCGGACAGGGTAGGGGTCACGCAGTTCTTC. Translated, it gives CASSPDRVGVTQFF.